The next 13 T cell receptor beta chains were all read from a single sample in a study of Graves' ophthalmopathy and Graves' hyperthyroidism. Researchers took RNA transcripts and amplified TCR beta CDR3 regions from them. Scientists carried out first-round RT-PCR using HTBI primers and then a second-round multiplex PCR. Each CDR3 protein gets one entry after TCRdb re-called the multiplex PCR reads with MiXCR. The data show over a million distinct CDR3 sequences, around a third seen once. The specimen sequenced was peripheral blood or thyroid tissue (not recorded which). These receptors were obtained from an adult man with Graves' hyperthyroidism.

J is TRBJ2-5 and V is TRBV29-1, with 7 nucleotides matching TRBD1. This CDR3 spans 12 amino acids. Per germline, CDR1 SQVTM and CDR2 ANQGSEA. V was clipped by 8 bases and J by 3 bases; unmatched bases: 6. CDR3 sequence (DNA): TGCAGCCAACCAGGGGGTAAAGAGACCCAGTACTTC. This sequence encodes CSQPGGKETQYF.

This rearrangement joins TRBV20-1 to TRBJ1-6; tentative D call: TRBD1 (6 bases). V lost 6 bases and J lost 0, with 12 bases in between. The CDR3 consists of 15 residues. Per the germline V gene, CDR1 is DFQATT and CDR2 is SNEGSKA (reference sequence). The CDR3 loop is CSAWQGSSYNSPLHF. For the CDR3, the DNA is TGCAGTGCCTGGCAGGGGAGCTCCTATAATTCACCCCTCCACTTT.

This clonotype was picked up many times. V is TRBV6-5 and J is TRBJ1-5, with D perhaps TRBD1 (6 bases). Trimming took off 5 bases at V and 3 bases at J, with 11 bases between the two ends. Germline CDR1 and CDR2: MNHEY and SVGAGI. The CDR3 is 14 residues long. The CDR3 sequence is CASSMTGFNQPQHF. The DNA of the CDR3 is TGTGCCAGCAGTATGACAGGCTTCAATCAGCCCCAGCATTTT.

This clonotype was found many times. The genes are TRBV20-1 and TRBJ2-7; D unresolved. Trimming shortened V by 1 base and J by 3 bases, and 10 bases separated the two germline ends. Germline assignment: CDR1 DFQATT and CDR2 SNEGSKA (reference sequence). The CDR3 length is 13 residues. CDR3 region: CSARVMSNYEQYF. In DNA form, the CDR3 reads TGCAGTGCTAGAGTAATGAGTAACTACGAGCAGTACTTC.

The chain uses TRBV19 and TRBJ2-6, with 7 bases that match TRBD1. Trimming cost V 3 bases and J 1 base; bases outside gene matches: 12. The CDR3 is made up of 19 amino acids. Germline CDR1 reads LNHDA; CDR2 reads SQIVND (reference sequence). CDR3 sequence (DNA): TGTGCCAGTAGTATCCTCCGCGACAGGGTTATTTCTGGGGCCAACGTCCTGACTTTC. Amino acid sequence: CASSILRDRVISGANVLTF.

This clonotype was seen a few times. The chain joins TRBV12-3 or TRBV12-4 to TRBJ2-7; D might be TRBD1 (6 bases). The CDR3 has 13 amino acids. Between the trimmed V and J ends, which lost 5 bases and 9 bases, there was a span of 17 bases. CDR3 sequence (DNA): TGTGCCAGCAGTGGAGGACAGAAGAGAGTGCAGTACTTC. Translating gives CASSGGQKRVQYF.

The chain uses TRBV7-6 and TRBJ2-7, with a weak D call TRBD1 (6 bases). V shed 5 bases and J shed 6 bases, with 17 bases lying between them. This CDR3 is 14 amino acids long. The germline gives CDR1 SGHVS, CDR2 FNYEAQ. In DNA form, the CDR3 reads TGTGCCAGCAGCCCAAGGACAGCGTGGGCCGAGCAGTACTTC. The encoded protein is CASSPRTAWAEQYF. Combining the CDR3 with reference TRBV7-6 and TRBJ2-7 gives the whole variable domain GAGVSQSPRYKVTKRGQDVALRCDPISGHVSLYWYRQALGQGPEFLTYFNYEAQQDKSGLPNDRFSAERPEGSISTLTIQRTEQRDSAMYRCASSPRTAWAEQYFGPGTRLTVT.

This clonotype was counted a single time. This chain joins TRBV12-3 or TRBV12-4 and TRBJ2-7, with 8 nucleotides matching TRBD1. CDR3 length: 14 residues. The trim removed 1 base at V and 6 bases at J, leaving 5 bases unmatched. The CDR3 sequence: CASSLGGQESEQYF. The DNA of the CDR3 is TGTGCCAGCAGTTTAGGGGGACAGGAGAGCGAGCAGTACTTC.

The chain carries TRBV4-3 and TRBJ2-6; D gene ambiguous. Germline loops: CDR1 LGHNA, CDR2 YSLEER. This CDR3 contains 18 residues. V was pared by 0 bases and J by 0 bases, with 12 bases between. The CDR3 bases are TGCGCCAGCAGCCAAGATAGAGTCAGTGTCTCTGGGGCCAACGTCCTGACTTTC. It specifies CASSQDRVSVSGANVLTF.

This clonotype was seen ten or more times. CDR3: CASSFSESYEQYF. The CDR3 DNA follows: TGTGCCAGCAGTTTCTCGGAATCCTACGAGCAGTACTTC. The chain employs TRBV12-3 or TRBV12-4 and TRBJ2-7; D is unclear. V shed 3 bases and J shed 1 base, with 7 bases lying between them. The CDR3 totals 13 residues.

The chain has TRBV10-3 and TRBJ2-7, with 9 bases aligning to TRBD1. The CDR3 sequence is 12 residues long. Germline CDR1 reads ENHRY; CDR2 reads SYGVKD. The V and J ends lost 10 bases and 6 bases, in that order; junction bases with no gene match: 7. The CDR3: CATDRGRPEQYF. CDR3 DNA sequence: TGTGCCACCGACAGGGGGAGACCCGAGCAGTACTTC.

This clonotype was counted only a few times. The CDR3 protein is CASSQEGRLNEKLFF. In DNA form, the CDR3 reads TGCGCCAGCAGCCAAGAGGGGAGACTTAATGAAAAACTGTTTTTT. The V gene is TRBV4-3, the J gene TRBJ1-4; no definite D call. V shed 0 bases and J shed 4 bases, with 9 bases lying between them. CDR3 length: 15 amino acids. CDR1 is LGHNA, CDR2 YSLEER, per germline.

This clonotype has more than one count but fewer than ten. CDR3 coding DNA: TGTGCCAGCAGGTCCGCGGCCGGGGCCAACGTCCTGACTTTC. Translated, it gives CASRSAAGANVLTF. The rearrangement uses TRBV12-3 or TRBV12-4 and TRBJ2-6, with unresolved D. The V and J ends lost 6 bases and 4 bases respectively, with 10 bases between them. This CDR3 comprises 14 residues.